Presented here are 24 T cell receptor beta chains from one specimen sequenced in a study of cytomegalovirus exposure and HLA in healthy donors. Profiling relied on immunoSEQ multiplex PCR, and the TCRdb table lists in-frame clones only, not all of them. The table shows roughly 100,000 clones, with 86% occurring only once. Sequenced input: PBMCs. The source is a woman aged 18-35 years in good health and CMV-seropositive.

This rearrangement joins TRBV5-1 to TRBJ2-3; 8 nucleotides line up with TRBD1. V trimming: 4 bases; J trimming: 8 bases; junction bases outside the gene matches: 9. This CDR3 contains 14 residues. Germline V gene data show CDR1 as SGHRS and CDR2 as YFSETQ. CDR3 nucleotides: TGCGCCAGCAGCCGGAGGACAGGGACTCTTACGCAGTATTTT. Translation gives CASSRRTGTLTQYF. The whole variable domain, filled in from reference TRBV5-1 and TRBJ2-3, reads KAGVTQTPRYLIKTRGQQVTLSCSPISGHRSVSWYQQTPGQGLQFLFEYFSETQRNKGNFPGRFSGRQFSNSRSEMNVSTLELGDSALYLCASSRRTGTLTQYFGPGTRLTVL.

This chain joins TRBV18 and TRBJ2-6, with D possibly TRBD1 on 6 matching bases. V shed 3 bases and J shed 0 bases, with 12 bases lying between them. CDR3 length: 17 residues. The V gene's germline CDR1 is KGHSH and CDR2 LQKENI. The CDR3 DNA follows: TGTGCCAGCTCACCGGCGACAGGAAACTCTGGGGCCAACGTCCTGACTTTC. It codes for CASSPATGNSGANVLTF.

This rearrangement joins TRBV5-1 to TRBJ1-5; weak D call: TRBD1 (5 bases). Germline assignment: CDR1 SGHRS and CDR2 YFSETQ. The CDR3 runs to 14 residues. Trimming took off 4 bases at V and 3 bases at J, with 11 bases between the two ends. The CDR3 is CASSVDRANQPQHF. DNA of the CDR3: TGCGCCAGCAGCGTTGACAGAGCCAATCAGCCCCAGCATTTT.

V and J are TRBV11-2 and TRBJ2-3, with TRBD2 identical over 10 bases. This CDR3 is 16 amino acids long. The germline V gene has CDR1 SGHAT and CDR2 FQNNGV. V lost 2 bases to trimming and J lost 3 bases; unmatched junction nucleotides: 5. CDR3 nucleotides: TGTGCCAGCAGCTTATTAGCGGGGGGAGGTACAGATACGCAGTATTTT. As protein: CASSLLAGGGTDTQYF.

The chain has TRBV6-1 and TRBJ1-1; no firm D call. The CDR3 sequence is 15 residues long. CDR1 and CDR2 from the germline V gene are MNHNS and SASEGT. V was cut by 0 bases and J by 8 bases, with 16 bases left in between. The CDR3 region is CASSEAQYSTHEAFF. CDR3 DNA sequence: TGTGCCAGCAGTGAAGCGCAGTACAGCACCCACGAAGCTTTCTTT.

DNA of the CDR3: TGTGCCAGCAGTCCTACAGGCCACACAAGGAACACTGAAGCTTTCTTT. It codes for CASSPTGHTRNTEAFF. The chain uses TRBV7-2 and TRBJ1-1; TRBD1 might be the D (5 bases). The CDR3 consists of 16 residues. Germline V gene lookup returns CDR1 SGHTA and CDR2 FQGNSA. The V and J ends lost 6 bases and 1 base respectively, with 18 bases between them.

The chain carries TRBV9 and TRBJ2-7, with TRBD2 identical over 7 bases. V gave up 3 bases and J gave up 4 bases; unmatched junction bases: 10. Germline CDR1 and CDR2: SGDLS and YYNGEE. The CDR3 has 15 amino acids. The CDR3 reads CASSGMGTGGYEQYF. The DNA of the CDR3 is TGTGCCAGCAGCGGGATGGGGACGGGGGGATACGAGCAGTACTTC.

J is TRBJ1-1 and V is TRBV5-4; the D gene is possibly TRBD1 (6 bases). The CDR3 is 15 amino acids. With 4 bases removed from V and 4 bases from J, the gap between germline ends came to 17 bases. CDR1 is SGHNT, CDR2 YYREEE, per germline (reference sequence). Here the CDR3 DNA reads TGTGCCAGCAGCCCTCAGGGGCTCTCGGGCACTGAAGCTTTCTTT. Its translation: CASSPQGLSGTEAFF. Variable domain in full (rest from reference TRBV5-4 and TRBJ1-1): ETGVTQSPTHLIKTRGQQVTLRCSSQSGHNTVSWYQQALGQGPQFIFQYYREEENGRGNFPPRFSGLQFPNYSSELNVNALELDDSALYLCASSPQGLSGTEAFFGQGTRLTVV.

This clone was picked up one time. The gene calls are TRBV6-1 and TRBJ2-3; no reliable D call. The germline V and J ends were trimmed by 1 base and 2 bases, with 7 bases remaining between them. This CDR3 is 14 amino acids long. Germline V gene data show CDR1 as MNHNS and CDR2 as SASEGT. In DNA, the CDR3 is TGTGCCAGCAGTGAAGTTCTAAACACAGATACGCAGTATTTT. The encoded protein is CASSEVLNTDTQYF.

The V gene is TRBV6-5, the J gene TRBJ1-2, with 7 bases lining up with TRBD1. Germline CDR1 and CDR2: MNHEY and SVGAGI. This CDR3 has 14 residues. Trimming cost V 1 base and J 4 bases; bases outside gene matches: 3. This chain's CDR3 is CASSYLQGGYGYTF. Here the CDR3 DNA reads TGTGCCAGCAGTTACTTGCAGGGGGGCTATGGCTACACCTTC.

The chain uses TRBV4-1 and TRBJ1-5; the D is unclear. The CDR3 covers 20 residues. From germline, CDR1 is MGHRA and CDR2 YSYEKL. Trimming took 0 bases from V and 1 from J, leaving 22 bases between them. CDR3 sequence reads: CASSQDPLRGEPRSNQPQHF. In DNA, the CDR3 is TGCGCCAGCAGCCAAGACCCCCTCCGGGGAGAACCCCGGAGCAATCAGCCCCAGCATTTT.

The CDR3 DNA is TGTGCCAGCAGCTCCAGTAGGGAACCGGGACAGATCATGAACACTGAAGCTTTCTTT. It codes for CASSSSREPGQIMNTEAFF. The chain employs TRBV9 and TRBJ1-1; 7 nucleotides agree with TRBD1. Germline trimming cut 4 bases from V and 0 bases from J; bases unmatched to any gene: 18. Germline V gives CDR1 SGDLS, CDR2 YYNGEE. This CDR3 comprises 19 residues.

The CDR3 loop reads CASSLKQDNSPLHF. The CDR3 DNA is TGTGCCAGCAGCTTAAAACAGGATAATTCACCCCTCCACTTT. The rearrangement uses TRBV11-2 and TRBJ1-6; TRBD1 might be the D (5 bases). This CDR3 is built from 14 residues. Germline V gene data show CDR1 as SGHAT and CDR2 as FQNNGV. The V end lost 2 bases, the J end lost 5 bases, and 7 bases lay between the germline ends.

There are a few counts of this clone. The CDR3 loop is CASRGMGGIYGYTF. The CDR3 DNA follows: TGTGCCAGCAGGGGGATGGGAGGGATCTATGGCTACACCTTC. The chain is built from TRBV28 and TRBJ1-2; D gene uncertain. This CDR3 has 14 residues. CDR1 MDHEN and CDR2 SYDVKM come from the germline V gene. Between the trimmed V and J ends, which lost 6 bases and 4 bases, there was a span of 15 bases.

The CDR3 sequence is CASSWTGPSYEQYF. CDR3 coding DNA: TGTGCCAGCAGTTGGACAGGACCTAGCTACGAGCAGTACTTC. This chain connects TRBV27 to TRBJ2-7; TRBD1 matches at 7 bases. The CDR3 is 14 amino acids. Germline-derived CDR1 and CDR2 are MNHEY and SMNVEV (reference sequence). J was trimmed by 3 bases and V by 4 bases; bases with no gene match: 6.

The chain combines TRBV2 with TRBJ2-7; the D gene is possibly TRBD2 (5 bases). Per germline, CDR1 SNHLY and CDR2 FYNNEI. Trimming left V 7 bases short and J 2 bases short, with 12 bases between. This CDR3 spans 13 amino acids. CDR3 in amino acids: CASNEGAPYEQYF. The CDR3 region has the DNA TGTGCCAGCAACGAGGGAGCCCCCTACGAGCAGTACTTC.

This clone was found once. V usage is TRBV29-1 and J usage is TRBJ1-5, with 7 bases fitting TRBD1. After removal of 5 bases from V and 6 bases from J, the junction contained 7 bases not matched to a gene. Germline CDR1 reads SQVTM; CDR2 reads ANQGSEA. CDR3 length: 13 amino acids. The CDR3 protein is CSVSTGLAQPQHF. CDR3 sequence (DNA): TGCAGCGTTTCGACAGGGCTTGCTCAGCCCCAGCATTTT. The full variable domain, its missing parts supplied by reference TRBV29-1 and TRBJ1-5, is SAVISQKPSRDICQRGTSLTIQCQVDSQVTMMFWYRQQPGQSLTLIATANQGSEATYESGFVIDKFPISRPNLTFSTLTVSNMSPEDSSIYLCSVSTGLAQPQHFGDGTRLSIL.

The CDR3 here is CASSVGDSNTEAFF. CDR3 nucleotide sequence: TGTGCCAGCAGCGTAGGAGACAGCAACACTGAAGCTTTCTTT. This chain uses TRBV9 with TRBJ1-1, with D perhaps matching TRBD1 (5 bases). The CDR3 contains 14 residues. The V gene lost 0 bases and the J gene lost 2 bases, with 8 bases spanning the gap. Per germline, CDR1 SGDLS and CDR2 YYNGEE.

The CDR3 region has the DNA TGTGCCAGCTCCAATGCGGGCTCAACTAATGAAAAACTGTTTTTT. Residues: CASSNAGSTNEKLFF. The chain is built from TRBV18 and TRBJ1-4; unclear D gene. CDR3 length: 15 residues. V dropped 6 bases and J dropped 0 bases, with 11 bases sitting between them. The germline V gene encodes CDR1 KGHSH and CDR2 LQKENI.

The rearrangement joins TRBV2 to TRBJ1-1; maybe TRBD1 (5 bases). V lost 7 bases to trimming and J lost 12 bases, with 15 bases between them. CDR3 size: 11 residues. From germline, CDR1 is SNHLY and CDR2 FYNNEI. CDR3 DNA sequence: TGTGCCAGCACCAATTCGGGGGGTCCTTTCTTT. Protein sequence: CASTNSGGPFF.

The V gene is TRBV5-1, the J gene TRBJ2-7; 8 bases agree with TRBD1. The CDR3 length is 15 residues. V lost 4 bases, J lost 3 bases, and 9 bases stayed unmatched. Looked up from germline, CDR1 is SGHRS and CDR2 is YFSETQ. CDR3 nucleotides: TGCGCCAGCAGCCGGGTGGACAGGGCGGACTACGAGCAGTACTTC. This sequence encodes CASSRVDRADYEQYF.

The DNA of the CDR3 is TGTGCCAGCAGCCCCACTGGACAGGGAGGCTACGAGCAGTACTTC. This translates into CASSPTGQGGYEQYF. V is TRBV6-6 and J is TRBJ2-7, with 8 bases that match TRBD1. Germline trimming cut 6 bases from V and 3 bases from J; bases unmatched to any gene: 10. Germline CDR1 reads MNHNY; CDR2 reads SVGAGI (reference sequence). There are 15 residues in the CDR3.

V and J are TRBV9 and TRBJ2-7, with a tentative D call TRBD1 (5 bases). V dropped 0 bases and J dropped 3 bases, with 10 bases sitting between them. CDR3 length: 14 residues. Germline lookup yields CDR1 SGDLS and CDR2 YYNGEE. CDR3 region: CASSVGRDSYEQYF. The CDR3 DNA reads TGTGCCAGCAGCGTAGGTCGAGACAGCTACGAGCAGTACTTC.

A few counts support this clone. This chain joins TRBV13 and TRBJ2-7; 9 bases are shared with TRBD1. V gave up 5 bases and J gave up 2 bases; unmatched junction bases: 4. This CDR3 region has 14 residues. Germline CDR1 PRHDT, CDR2 FYEKMQ (reference sequence). The CDR3 sequence is CASSTRDRAYEQYF. The CDR3 DNA reads as TGTGCCAGCAGCACCCGGGACAGGGCCTACGAGCAGTACTTC.